This T cell receptor (beta chain) is drawn from a study of shared clonotypes between healthy human individuals. Study background: Three plates were used per donor for CD4 naive, three for CD4 memory, two for CD8 naive and one for CD8 memory.

CDR3 length equals 11 residues. From germline, CDR1 is ENHRY and CDR2 SYGVKD. The V end lost 4 bases, the J end lost 8 bases, and 8 bases lay between the germline ends. In this sample, this clone turned up once. Its antigen is as yet unknown. Other DNA sequences in this specimen translate into the identical CDR3. Profiling relied on immunoSEQ multiplex PCR, and the TCRdb table lists in-frame clones only, not all of them. The table lists about 2.4 million clones, approximately 90% of them singletons. Study-level results: Only blood was sampled, and tissue TCR repertoires likely differ from blood ones. Generally, estimated richness proved larger in naive subsets than it did in memory subsets. About 5% of naive CD4 clonotypes were shared across four donors.

V is TRBV10-3 and J is TRBJ1-2, with D possibly being TRBD1 (5 bases). The clonotype originates from a man between 18 and 35 years old in good health. Source material: naive CD4+ T cells sorted from blood. Stated subset: CD45RA+ positively selected. In DNA, the CDR3 is TGTGCCATCAGTGCGGGGGAAGGCTACACCTTC. Residues: CAISAGEGYTF.